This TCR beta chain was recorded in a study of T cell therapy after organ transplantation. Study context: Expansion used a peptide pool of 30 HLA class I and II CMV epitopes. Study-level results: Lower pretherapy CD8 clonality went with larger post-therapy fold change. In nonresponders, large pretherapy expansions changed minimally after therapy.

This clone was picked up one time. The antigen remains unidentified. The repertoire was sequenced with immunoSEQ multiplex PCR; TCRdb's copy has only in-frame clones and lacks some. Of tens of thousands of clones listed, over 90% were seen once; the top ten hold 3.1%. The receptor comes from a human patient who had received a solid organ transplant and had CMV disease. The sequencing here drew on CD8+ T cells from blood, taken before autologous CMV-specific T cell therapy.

The CDR3 loop is CASSVTGTGLPYGYTF. CDR3 nucleotide sequence: TGTGCCAGCAGTGTAACCGGGACAGGGTTACCCTATGGCTACACCTTC. The chain is built from TRBV2 and TRBJ1-2, with 9 positions matching TRBD1. There are 16 residues in the CDR3. V gave up 4 bases and J gave up 4 bases; unmatched junction bases: 10. Germline V gives CDR1 SNHLY, CDR2 FYNNEI.